This section outlines one T cell receptor beta chain sequence together with its context. The target antigen is unknown. Germline CDR1 SGHNT, CDR2 YYREEE (reference sequence). This CDR3 comprises 13 residues. With 4 bases removed from V and 4 bases from J, the gap between germline ends came to 12 bases. The donors were part of the validation cohort of 100 to 150 subjects. That cohort was separate from the first cohort, which comprised about 670 subjects. TCRdb keeps only in-frame clones here, not all; method: immunoSEQ multiplex PCR. Among 60,000 to 80,000 clones listed, around four fifths were seen once. These data belong to a study of cytomegalovirus exposure and HLA in healthy donors. Study-wide findings and caveats: The authors listed 150 or so TCR beta chains as cytomegalovirus-associated. According to a subsequent analysis, TCR clusters identified in the first cohort showed a tendency to co-occur across the approximately 120 validation repertoires.

The V gene is TRBV5-4, the J gene TRBJ2-7; tentative D call: TRBD2 (5 bases). Sequencing input: PBMCs. The receptor was derived from a man aged 25-45 years in good health and CMV-seronegative. The CDR3 region is CASSPGKEYEQYF. The CDR3 DNA sequence: TGTGCCAGCAGCCCCGGGAAGGAATACGAGCAGTACTTC.